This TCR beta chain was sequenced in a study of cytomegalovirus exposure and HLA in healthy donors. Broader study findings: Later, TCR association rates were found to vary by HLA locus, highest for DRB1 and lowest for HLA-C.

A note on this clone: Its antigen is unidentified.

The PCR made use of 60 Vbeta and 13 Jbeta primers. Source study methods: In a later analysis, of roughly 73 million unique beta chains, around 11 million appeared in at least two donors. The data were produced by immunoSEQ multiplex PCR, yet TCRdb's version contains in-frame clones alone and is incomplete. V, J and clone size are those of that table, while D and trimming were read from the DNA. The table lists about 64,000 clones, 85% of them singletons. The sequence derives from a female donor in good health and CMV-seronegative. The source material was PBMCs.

In nucleotides, the CDR3 is TGTGCCGAAACGGATAGCGGGAGGGAGGACACCGGGGAGCTGTTTTTT. It translates to CAETDSGREDTGELFF. The gene calls are TRBV6-4 and TRBJ2-2, with TRBD2 matching 11 bases. The CDR3 totals 16 residues. The V segment lost 11 bases and the J segment 3 bases; nucleotides outside the gene matches: 11. The germline V gene encodes CDR1 MRHNA and CDR2 SNTAGT.